This T cell receptor (beta chain) was documented in a study of OX40 agonist ivuxolimab in advanced cancers. Trimming took 4 bases from V and 6 from J; bases not matched to a gene: 11. CDR1 is MRHNA, CDR2 SNTAGT, per germline. The CDR3 contains 15 residues. Findings and limits, study-wide: CD8+ T cells were the subset that, on average, had more expanded clones than CD4+. Individuals who were partial responders at 0.1-3.0 mg/kg had clonal expansion that ranked among the lowest.

Measured with immunoSEQ multiplex PCR; TCRdb has only the in-frame clones, and not every one. The sample contains around 90,000 clones, approximately 87% of which appear only once. This clone was observed a handful of times. The antigen is unknown. The material was CD4+ or CD8+ T cells sorted from blood, obtained in a trial of the OX40 agonist ivuxolimab. The rearrangement uses TRBV6-4 and TRBJ1-2; 7 nucleotides agree with TRBD1. The clonotype originates from an adult with an advanced solid tumor such as melanoma, head and neck, liver or kidney cancer. The CDR3 reads CASSVSPRGLDGYTF. Written as DNA, the CDR3 is TGTGCCAGCAGTGTCTCTCCGAGGGGGCTAGATGGCTACACCTTC.